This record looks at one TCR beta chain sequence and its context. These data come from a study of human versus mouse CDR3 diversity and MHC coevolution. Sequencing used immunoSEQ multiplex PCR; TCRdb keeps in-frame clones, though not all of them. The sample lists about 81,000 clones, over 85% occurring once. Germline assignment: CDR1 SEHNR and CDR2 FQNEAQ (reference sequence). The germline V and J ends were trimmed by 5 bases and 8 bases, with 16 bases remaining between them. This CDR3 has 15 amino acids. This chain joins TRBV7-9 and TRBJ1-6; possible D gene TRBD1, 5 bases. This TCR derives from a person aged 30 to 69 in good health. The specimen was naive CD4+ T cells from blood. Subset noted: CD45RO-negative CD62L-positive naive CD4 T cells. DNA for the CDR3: TGTGCCAGCAGCCAGGACATTATCCCCGATTCACCCCTCCACTTT. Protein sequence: CASSQDIIPDSPLHF. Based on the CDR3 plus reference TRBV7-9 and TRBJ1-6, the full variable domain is DTGVSQNPRHKITKRGQNVTFRCDPISEHNRLYWYRQTLGQGPEFLTYFQNEAQLEKSRLLSDRFSAERPKGSFSTLEIQRTEQGDSAMYLCASSQDIIPDSPLHFGNGTRLTVT.